This T cell receptor beta chain was found in a study of cytomegalovirus exposure and HLA in healthy donors (dated by TCRdb to 2017 to 2019). Describing the broader study: An earlier analysis of approximately 590 of the donors reported 250 to 300 Gb of sequence data and roughly 100 million unique TCR beta sequences from some 180 million T cells. Approximately 330 gigabases of sequencing data and around 85 million unique TCR sequences made up an early release that covered roughly 670 HLA-typed donors. Of the 300 to 500 genotyped donors, 81% were placed in the genetic ancestry cluster associated with self-reported Caucasian donors. The study aimed to test whether cataloging public T cell receptors could reveal signatures of past pathogen exposure. Using immunosequencing, the study profiled T cell repertoires from 550 to 750 subjects and related those repertoires to cytomegalovirus serostatus. In addition to the first cohort of 666 subjects, a separate validation cohort of 120 different subjects was used. To predict cytomegalovirus infection status, the study combined high-throughput TCR immunosequencing, statistical association of individual TCRs with disease status, and machine learning. To study patterns of TCR occurrence, a later analysis re-analyzed previously published TCR beta repertoires from 666 donors and added high-resolution HLA genotyping. The later analysis used no new phenotypic data to find candidate immune exposures, relying instead on TCR beta sequences and their occurrence across donors. In an earlier analysis of several hundred of the donors, high-throughput TCR beta sequencing was used to judge whether each TCR beta V gene segment behaved as functional or pseudogenic. Donor age, sex, ethnicity and CMV serostatus were compiled alongside the repertoire data. A later genetic analysis used genome-wide SNP genotypes for about 60% of the roughly 700 donors, treating that subset as a discovery cohort. Every discovery cohort repertoire had been produced on one sequencing platform. Class I and class II HLA loci were covered by the typing at four-digit resolution. Typing coverage differed by locus: A, B, C, DRB1 and DQB1 were typed in about 620-640 donors, DQA1 in 522, DPA1 in some 570, and DPB1 in around 440. Four or five DR-DQ haplotypes were treated as single units for association and clustering because of strong linkage in the cohort. Among over 350 genotyped donors of the cohort, an average of 235,054 unique TCR beta nucleotide sequences were sequenced per donor, roughly a sixth of them non-productive. What the authors observed across the whole study: Several of the top co-occurrence clusters appeared to be linked to parvovirus B19, influenza, CMV and Epstein-Barr virus, according to a later analysis. A further reported finding was that TCR beta sequences accurately predicted the HLA-A and HLA-B alleles for most subjects in the first cohort. In a later analysis, the rate of TCR association differed among HLA loci, with DRB1 alleles having the most associated TCRs and HLA-C alleles having the fewest. A few of the identified cytomegalovirus-associated TCR beta chains were confirmed in vitro to be specific for cytomegalovirus antigens. The study listed 150 to 200 TCR beta chains as associated with cytomegalovirus. In a later genetic analysis, a missense DCLRE1C variant was associated with V-gene and J-gene trimming of TCR beta chains, and the association was replicated in an independent cohort. A group of highly shared sequence variants was considered likely to be a technical artifact of the sequencing pipeline. HLA typing was unavailable for some donors at each locus, so association tests used only the typed subset. A later genetic analysis reported fewer N-insertions in productive TCRs among donors in an Asian-associated ancestry cluster than the roughly 690-donor mean. Correlated functional status among segregating V segments might reflect linkage disequilibrium, but an unknown experimental factor could not be ruled out. For the cohort, immune exposure information was limited to CMV serostatus. In this cohort, only TCR beta chains were sequenced, and detectable features were limited by the absence of alpha or paired-chain data. Some IMGT-functional V segments, including TRBV6-2 and TRBV6-3, could not be distinguished by the 87-base-pair reads and were therefore excluded. According to a later analysis, most CMV-associated TCR beta chains appeared to be HLA-restricted, and the HLA associations seemed to be driven largely by CMV exposure. Broadly in line with IMGT annotations, most TCR beta V segments showed up in productive rearrangements about 87% or about 30% of the time in an earlier analysis of roughly 590 of the donors. According to the authors, the approach could potentially be generalized to other disease states and immunological phenotypes. While some public TCRs were present in many individuals, most TCR sequences turned up only very rarely across donors. A later analysis found that HLA-associated TCR beta chains were more clonally expanded and had lower generation probabilities than equally common non-associated chains. The classifier was reported to diagnose cytomegalovirus status with high specificity and sensitivity in both the original and validation cohorts. When HLA alleles, especially DR and DQ, strongly co-occurred, attributing TCR associations to individual alleles was difficult. Because counts were too low, roughly 17 rarely observed V segments, including chromosome 9 orphons, were left out of the earlier analysis of 587 of the donors. In a later analysis, some 17,000 TCR beta sequences were associated with specific HLA alleles at a false discovery rate of 0.05. Presence/absence analyses assumed roughly uniform sequencing depth across donors, an assumption that may not hold.

Library creation used the immunoSEQ multiplex PCR assay. For the multiplex PCR, a mixture combining 60 forward primers for TCR Vbeta segments and 13 reverse primers for TCR Jbeta segments was used. Amplification of the CDR3 region of rearranged TCR beta genes was performed with a multiplex PCR assay on genomic DNA. On the Illumina HiSeq System, the amplified TCR beta libraries were sequenced as 87-base-pair reads. The study's processing was this. In a later analysis, 80 million or so unique TCR beta chains were counted across the roughly 700 repertoires, and approximately 9.9 million of these chains were shared by at least two donors. To remove PCR and sequencing errors, raw reads were error-corrected and collapsed into unique sequences using a nearest-neighbor algorithm that merged closely related sequences. V, D and J gene segments were assigned by aligning CDR3 sequences to IMGT reference sequences. For a sequence to be retained, a match of at least six nucleotides was required to both a V gene segment and a J gene segment. A rearrangement was called productive if the CDR3 had no stop codons and remained in frame with V and J, and every other rearrangement was called non-productive. Following IMGT convention, CDR3 was defined as the stretch from the second conserved V-encoded cysteine up to the conserved J-encoded phenylalanine. In an earlier analysis of approximately 500 of the donors, sequences lacking an unambiguous match to a single V gene segment were excluded. In an earlier analysis of almost 600 of the donors, a V segment was called functional when productive rearrangements were above 56.7%, and segregating when the standard deviation between donors exceeded 5%. A statistical classification framework was built for diagnosing cytomegalovirus status from the catalog of TCR beta chain sequences. In a later analysis, V and J genes were assigned by comparing TCR nucleotide sequences against IMGT/GENE-DB human TR gene sequences. The TCRdist pipeline was used in a later analysis to assign CDR3 sequences and most-parsimonious VDJ recombination scenarios. In a later analysis, each TCR beta chain was defined by its CDR3 amino acid sequence together with its V-gene family, and reads lacking a unique V-gene family were excluded. To address suspected cross-contamination and a sequencing artifact, a later analysis removed under 600 highly shared, low-generation-probability nucleotide sequences. In a later analysis, a clonal expansion index was calculated for each public chain from normalized within-repertoire ranks of inferred template counts. Generation probabilities in a later analysis came from a VDJ recombination model fitted to out-of-frame rearrangements, and those results were checked against IGoR. Hypergeometric tests were used in a later analysis to score TCR-TCR, TCR-HLA and TCR-CMV co-occurrence, with a repertoire-size bias correction applied to the TCR pairs. In a later analysis, false discovery rates were estimated by permuting HLA or CMV assignments 20 times. In a later analysis, co-occurring TCRs were grouped using DBSCAN, with TCRdist sequence similarity added in when clustering inside HLA-allele-positive subsets. For co-occurrence clustering, repertoires with fewer than 30,000 or more than 120,000 public chains were excluded, along with 4 to 6 repertoires with anomalous nucleotide sharing. Imported from immuneACCESS, the table was reduced by TCRdb to in-frame sequences with V and J called. These copies leave out some clones; in studies compared against another copy, an unresolved V gene accounts for under half, and the cause of the remainder is not known. Clone size and the V and J calls come from that table; the DNA yielded D and trimming. Within this sample are some 120,000 clones, with 80% of them counted one time only. In total, the top ten clones hold just over 2.5% of the sample.

Comments on this clone: The specificity of this receptor is unknown. No base quality information exists; no much larger clone differs at one position.

The germline ends are 10 bases apart after V is trimmed by 2 bases and J by 0 bases. The CDR3 starts with the cysteine, ends with the phenylalanine, and has 15 residues. Only the CDR3 portion is preserved as DNA: 45 bases, with reading frame beginning at the first base. CDR1 and CDR2 are read off the germline V gene as KGHSH and LQKENI. The cohort comprised 666 healthy bone marrow donors. At the time of sampling, all cohort members were nominally healthy, though unrecorded immune exposures were likely present. The donor was CMV seronegative and was included in the group of several hundred seronegative cohort members. A peripheral blood sample was collected from each donor, and TCR beta sequencing was performed on peripheral blood mononuclear cells. The Qiagen DNeasy Blood Extraction Kit was used to extract genomic DNA from the blood cell samples.

In this chain, TRBV18 is recombined with TRBJ2-5; confidence is insufficient to name the D gene. Material: PBMCs. This TCR derives from a man aged 30 to 45 in good health and CMV-seronegative. The CDR3 amino acid sequence is: CASSPFSDDQETQYF. The DNA reads as follows: TGTGCCAGCTCACCATTCTCAGATGACCAAGAGACCCAGTACTTC.